Each of the 24 T cell receptor beta chains below was sequenced from the same sample in a study of T-cell reconstitution after alpha-beta-depleted transplantation in children. TCRbeta library construction was performed incorporating unique molecular identifiers. TCRdb re-called the PCR reads through MiXCR, storing one row per CDR3 protein. The table shows more than 85,000 distinct CDR3 sequences, with approximately 10% occurring only once. The sample consisted of PBMCs from the stem cell graft donor, taken from the stem cell graft. These receptors all come from a human donor who donated a stem cell graft to a child with acute lymphoblastic leukemia.

This clonotype was found many times. This chain connects TRBV10-1 to TRBJ2-2; TRBD1 is a possible D gene (6 bases). From germline, CDR1 is WNHNN and CDR2 SYGVQD (reference sequence). This CDR3 is built from 14 residues. V shed 2 bases and J shed 6 bases, with 10 bases lying between them. CDR3 nucleotides: TGCGCCAGCAGTGAGATCCGACAGGCCGGGGAGCTGTTTTTT. Its protein is CASSEIRQAGELFF.

This clonotype was seen ten or more times. The rearrangement uses TRBV5-1 and TRBJ2-3, with 7 bases identical to TRBD1. Germline loops: CDR1 SGHRS, CDR2 YFSETQ. This CDR3 has 13 amino acids. Losses at the gene ends were 0 bases for V and 7 bases for J; bases not matched to a gene: 2. CDR3 DNA sequence: TGCGCCAGCAGCTTGGAACAGGGGAATACGCAGTATTTT. This gives the protein CASSLEQGNTQYF. Filled out from reference TRBV5-1 and TRBJ2-3, the complete variable domain reads KAGVTQTPRYLIKTRGQQVTLSCSPISGHRSVSWYQQTPGQGLQFLFEYFSETQRNKGNFPGRFSGRQFSNSRSEMNVSTLELGDSALYLCASSLEQGNTQYFGPGTRLTVL.

Ten or more counts support this clonotype. The chain combines TRBV20-1 with TRBJ2-5; 10 nucleotides line up with TRBD2. This CDR3 contains 15 residues. Looked up from germline, CDR1 is DFQATT and CDR2 is SNEGSKA (reference sequence). Trimming cost V 0 bases and J 5 bases; bases outside gene matches: 6. DNA for the CDR3: TGCAGTGCTAGAGATGGCCTAGCGGGAGTGGAGACCCAGTACTTC. Translating gives CSARDGLAGVETQYF.

This clonotype has at least ten counts. The rearrangement joins TRBV5-1 to TRBJ1-3, with no clear D. With 0 bases removed from V and 0 bases from J, the gap between germline ends came to 4 bases. The CDR3 sequence is 14 residues long. Germline CDR1 reads SGHRS; CDR2 reads YFSETQ. The CDR3 DNA sequence: TGCGCCAGCAGCTTGGACTACTCTGGAAACACCATATATTTT. It translates to CASSLDYSGNTIYF.

In its sample, this clonotype was seen many times. The chain links TRBV12-3 or TRBV12-4 to TRBJ2-7, with a weak D call TRBD2 (7 bases). CDR3 length: 14 residues. With 4 bases removed from V and 6 bases from J, the gap between germline ends came to 16 bases. CDR3 residues: CASSSRIGGGEQYF. The CDR3 region has the DNA TGTGCCAGCAGTTCCCGGATAGGGGGGGGCGAGCAGTACTTC.

This clonotype has ten or more counts. The V and J genes are TRBV5-1 and TRBJ1-1, with 8 bases lining up with TRBD1. The V segment lost 2 bases and the J segment 4 bases; nucleotides outside the gene matches: 4. Germline V lookup: CDR1 SGHRS, CDR2 YFSETQ. The CDR3 runs 14 residues. The CDR3 here is CASSLQGGLTEAFF. CDR3 in DNA: TGCGCCAGCAGCTTACAGGGGGGACTCACTGAAGCTTTCTTT.

This clonotype was picked up many times. The V call is TRBV4-3, the J call TRBJ1-3; unclear D gene. Germline V gene sequence: CDR1 LGHNA, CDR2 YSLEER. The CDR3 spans 19 residues. With 0 bases removed from V and 5 bases from J, the gap between germline ends came to 23 bases. The CDR3 loop is CASSQDLGPSDTVRNTIYF. As DNA, the CDR3 is TGCGCCAGCAGCCAAGATCTAGGTCCCTCCGACACTGTGCGAAACACCATATATTTT.

This clonotype was picked up many times. The chain combines TRBV7-2 with TRBJ2-1; unclear D gene. The CDR3 is made up of 14 amino acids. Germline lookup yields CDR1 SGHTA and CDR2 FQGNSA. V was cut by 9 bases and J by 0 bases, with 12 bases left in between. The CDR3: CASCKGSSYNEQFF. CDR3 nucleotides: TGTGCCAGTTGTAAGGGAAGCTCCTACAATGAGCAGTTCTTC.

Regarding this clonotype: This clone may be a read error of a much larger clone one base away. V is TRBV12-3 or TRBV12-4 and J is TRBJ1-2; a weak D match, TRBD1 (6 bases). The CDR3 sequence is 16 residues long. CDR3: CASSLGLRGIHYCYTF. CDR3 DNA: TGTGCCAGCAGCTTGGGCCTAAGGGGGATACACTATTGCTACACCTTC.

This chain joins TRBV24-1 and TRBJ2-5; TRBD2 matches 7 bases. Germline assignment: CDR1 KGHDR and CDR2 SFDVKD. This CDR3 is built from 15 residues. Trimming removed 4 bases from V and 5 bases from J; junction bases left unmatched: 9. CDR3 amino acids: CATSDIGLGRETQYF. The CDR3 DNA is TGTGCCACCAGTGACATAGGACTAGGGCGGGAGACCCAGTACTTC.

This clonotype was seen ten or more times. The chain has TRBV4-1 and TRBJ1-4; no definite D call. This CDR3 region has 10 residues. Trimming removed 8 bases at V and 7 bases at J, with 5 bases between. The germline CDR1 and CDR2 sequences are MGHRA and YSYEKL. As DNA, the CDR3 is TGCGCCAGCGGCCCTGAAAAACTGTTTTTT. It yields the protein CASGPEKLFF.

The chain links TRBV19 to TRBJ2-1, with TRBD2 identical over 8 bases. Germline-derived CDR1 and CDR2 are LNHDA and SQIVND (reference sequence). V dropped 7 bases and J dropped 8; count of bases not matched to a gene: 10. The CDR3 sequence is 14 residues long. The CDR3 region has the DNA TGTGCCAGTAAACTAGCGGTGGCTAGCTATGAGCAGTTCTTC. Translated: CASKLAVASYEQFF. Full variable domain (missing parts from reference TRBV19 and TRBJ2-1): DGGITQSPKYLFRKEGQNVTLSCEQNLNHDAMYWYRQDPGQGLRLIYYSQIVNDFQKGDIAEGYSVSREKKESFPLTVTSAQKNPTAFYLCASKLAVASYEQFFGPGTRLTVL.

This clonotype was observed many times. J is TRBJ1-1 and V is TRBV5-1; TRBD1 is a possible D gene (5 bases). V lost 1 base, J lost 4 bases, and 11 bases lay in between. CDR3 length: 14 amino acids. Per the germline V gene, CDR1 is SGHRS and CDR2 is YFSETQ. CDR3 nucleotide sequence: TGCGCCAGCAGCTTGTGGTCCGGGGGCACTGAAGCTTTCTTT. Amino acid sequence: CASSLWSGGTEAFF.

The chain uses TRBV29-1 and TRBJ1-2; 9 positions match TRBD1. The CDR3 runs 15 residues. Germline-derived CDR1 and CDR2 are SQVTM and ANQGSEA. Germline trimming cut 7 bases from V and 0 bases from J; bases unmatched to any gene: 9. The CDR3 spells CSAGDRGETNYGYTF. The DNA of the CDR3 is TGCAGCGCCGGCGACAGGGGGGAGACTAACTATGGCTACACCTTC. The entire variable domain, with the rest obtained from reference TRBV29-1 and TRBJ1-2, is as follows: SAVISQKPSRDICQRGTSLTIQCQVDSQVTMMFWYRQQPGQSLTLIATANQGSEATYESGFVIDKFPISRPNLTFSTLTVSNMSPEDSSIYLCSAGDRGETNYGYTFGSGTRLTVV.

This clonotype was observed many times. The chain uses TRBV24-1 and TRBJ2-3, with 13 nucleotides matching TRBD2. Trimming removed 9 bases from V and 5 bases from J; junction bases left unmatched: 1. From germline, CDR1 is KGHDR and CDR2 SFDVKD. CDR3 length: 13 amino acids. DNA of the CDR3: TGTGCCACCGGGACTAGCGGGATAGATACGCAGTATTTT. Protein product: CATGTSGIDTQYF.

This clonotype appeared many times. The chain combines TRBV6-1 with TRBJ1-3; D gene unclear. Trimming left V 1 base short and J 0 bases short, with 10 bases between. The CDR3 length is 16 residues. Germline loops: CDR1 MNHNS, CDR2 SASEGT. The CDR3: CASSEGPVSSGNTIYF. The CDR3 nucleotides read TGTGCCAGCAGTGAAGGGCCGGTGAGCTCTGGAAACACCATATATTTT.

This clonotype was seen only a few times. The rearrangement joins TRBV6-2 or TRBV6-3 to TRBJ1-1; the match to TRBD1 covers 8 bases. With V trimmed by 10 bases and J by 8 bases, 12 bases remained unmatched. This CDR3 spans 13 amino acids. The germline gives CDR1 MNHEY, CDR2 SVGEGT. The CDR3 is CATTIHRGAEAFF. The CDR3 nucleotides are TGTGCCACCACCATCCACAGGGGGGCCGAAGCTTTCTTT.

In this sample, this clonotype turned up many times. The chain uses TRBV5-6 and TRBJ1-1; D is perhaps TRBD1 (6 bases). Germline V CDR1 and CDR2: SGHDT, YYEEEE. The CDR3 length is 15 residues. With 1 base removed from V and 4 bases from J, the gap between germline ends came to 14 bases. CDR3 region: CASSLRGGMGTEAFF. DNA of the CDR3: TGTGCCAGCAGCTTGAGGGGGGGCATGGGCACTGAAGCTTTCTTT. The entire variable domain, with the rest obtained from reference TRBV5-6 and TRBJ1-1, is as follows: DAGVTQSPTHLIKTRGQQVTLRCSPKSGHDTVSWYQQALGQGPQFIFQYYEEEERQRGNFPDRFSGHQFPNYSSELNVNALLLGDSALYLCASSLRGGMGTEAFFGQGTRLTVV.

A note on this clonotype: It may be a read error: a sequence one base away is much more abundant. CDR3 nucleotide sequence: TGTGCCAGCAGCTTAGAAGGGAAAGTGGCTGGAAACACCATATATTTT. This encodes CASSLEGKVAGNTIYF. The chain uses TRBV7-9 and TRBJ1-3; unclear D gene. The CDR3 is 16 amino acids. Trimming shortened V by 1 base and J by 2 bases, and 12 bases separated the two germline ends. Germline V lookup: CDR1 SEHNR, CDR2 FQNEAQ (reference sequence).

This clonotype was found many times. This chain connects TRBV7-6 to TRBJ1-3, with 8 bases identical to TRBD1. The junction had 8 bases not matched to a gene; V was cut back by 4 bases and J by 0 bases. CDR3 length: 17 amino acids. CDR1 and CDR2 from the germline V gene are SGHVS and FNYEAQ. The CDR3 region is CASSSRTGPTSGNTIYF. CDR3 sequence (DNA): TGTGCCAGCAGCTCTAGGACAGGGCCCACCTCTGGAAACACCATATATTTT. Full variable domain (rest looked up from reference TRBV7-6 and TRBJ1-3): GAGVSQSPRYKVTKRGQDVALRCDPISGHVSLYWYRQALGQGPEFLTYFNYEAQQDKSGLPNDRFSAERPEGSISTLTIQRTEQRDSAMYRCASSSRTGPTSGNTIYFGEGSWLTVV.

This clonotype has at least ten counts. The chain carries TRBV7-8 and TRBJ1-2; possibly TRBD1 for D (5 bases). This CDR3 has 15 residues. V dropped 4 bases and J dropped 3 bases, with 15 bases sitting between them. Per the germline V gene, CDR1 is SGHVS and CDR2 is FQNEAQ. The CDR3 DNA sequence: TGTGCCAGCAGCTATCTAGGTGACAGACACTATGGCTACACCTTC. Amino acid sequence: CASSYLGDRHYGYTF. The whole variable domain, filled in from reference TRBV7-8 and TRBJ1-2, reads GAGVSQSPRYKVAKRGQDVALRCDPISGHVSLFWYQQALGQGPEFLTYFQNEAQLDKSGLPSDRFFAERPEGSVSTLKIQRTQQEDSAVYLCASSYLGDRHYGYTFGSGTRLTVV.

This clonotype was seen ten or more times. V usage is TRBV10-2 and J usage is TRBJ1-2; TRBD1 matches at 9 bases. After removal of 2 bases from V and 3 bases from J, the junction contained 4 bases not matched to a gene. The germline V gene encodes CDR1 WSHSY and CDR2 SAAADI. This CDR3 has 15 amino acids. The CDR3 DNA reads TGCGCCAGCAGTGAGACCGGGACAGGGTACTATGGCTACACCTTC. The encoded protein is CASSETGTGYYGYTF.

The chain is built from TRBV19 and TRBJ2-2; weak D call: TRBD2 (6 bases). This CDR3 is built from 16 residues. CDR1 is LNHDA, CDR2 SQIVND, per germline (reference sequence). Trimming removed 5 bases at V and 6 bases at J, with 19 bases between. The CDR3 region is CASSPSDYRGAGELFF. The CDR3, as DNA: TGTGCCAGTAGTCCCTCGGACTACCGAGGAGCCGGGGAGCTGTTTTTT.

This clonotype was recorded many times. This chain uses TRBV6-4 with TRBJ2-3; D remains ambiguous. V lost 4 bases, J lost 2 bases, and 13 bases lay in between. This CDR3 is built from 15 residues. The germline CDR1 and CDR2 sequences are MRHNA and SNTAGT. In DNA, the CDR3 is TGTGCCAGCAGTGTCGACTTTGCCCACACAGATACGCAGTATTTT. Amino acid sequence: CASSVDFAHTDTQYF.